This TCR beta chain emerged from a study of blood T cell repertoires in COVID-19. Overall study: There were acute and convalescent COVID-19 samples, and they came from the United States, Italy and Spain. From T cells, B-cell-depleted T cells, or PBMCs came the material, which was cDNA or gDNA.

In the original analysis: Scientists estimated how many nucleated cells there were by amplifying reference gene primers. Repertoires were generated with immunoSEQ multiplex PCR, while TCRdb's copy carries only in-frame clones and drops some. Clonal size and the V and J genes are those of that table, whereas D and trimming came from the DNA. The repertoire has 90,000 to 110,000 clones, approximately 80% of them found once; the top ten carry 30% to 45%. Germline assignment: CDR1 LNHDA and CDR2 SQIVND (reference sequence). The CDR3 runs 18 residues. V gave up 5 bases and J gave up 0 bases; unmatched junction bases: 14.

The chain carries TRBV19 and TRBJ1-2, with 8 bases identical to TRBD1. The receptor comes from a man at least 80 years old with acute or convalescent COVID-19. Sequencing was carried out using peripheral blood. CDR3 bases: TGTGCCAGTAGTCAACCACGGACAGGGAGTACAGCTAACTATGGCTACACCTTC. Residues: CASSQPRTGSTANYGYTF.